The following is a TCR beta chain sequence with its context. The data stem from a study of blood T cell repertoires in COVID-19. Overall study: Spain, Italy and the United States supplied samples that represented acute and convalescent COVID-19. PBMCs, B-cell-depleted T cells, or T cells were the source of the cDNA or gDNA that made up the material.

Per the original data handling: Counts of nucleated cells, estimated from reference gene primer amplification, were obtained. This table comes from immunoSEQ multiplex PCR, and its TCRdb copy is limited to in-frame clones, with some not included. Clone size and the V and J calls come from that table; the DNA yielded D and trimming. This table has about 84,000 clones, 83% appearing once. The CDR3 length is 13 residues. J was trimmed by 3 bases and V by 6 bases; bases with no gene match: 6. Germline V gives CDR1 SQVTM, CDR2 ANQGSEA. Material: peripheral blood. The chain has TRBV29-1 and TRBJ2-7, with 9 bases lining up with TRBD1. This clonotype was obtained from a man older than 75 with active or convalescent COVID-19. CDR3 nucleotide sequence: TGCAGCGTGCGCGGGACAGGGCTCTACGAGCAGTACTTC. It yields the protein CSVRGTGLYEQYF.